This is a list of T cell receptor beta chains from one sample in a study of OX40 agonist ivuxolimab in advanced cancers. Clones were sequenced by immunoSEQ multiplex PCR, and TCRdb holds only the in-frame ones, with some missing. The sample holds 73,000 or so clones, 82% seen once. Sequencing was performed on CD4+ or CD8+ T cells sorted from blood, taken in a trial of the OX40 agonist ivuxolimab. The receptor set was obtained from an adult with an advanced solid tumor such as melanoma, head and neck, liver or kidney cancer. Each CDR3 is given with its conserved first and last residue. D genes are given only for firm matches. Expanded clones are given a class, and other clones once, few, many or no size at all.

j_gene | d_gene | v_gene | abundance | CDR3aa | CDR3nt
TRBJ1-2 | TRBD1 | TRBV5-1 | - | CASSLAVGGQDGYTF | TGCGCCAGCAGCTTGGCCGTAGGGGGACAGGATGGCTACACCTTC
TRBJ2-7 | TRBD2 | TRBV5-4 | - | CASSFLSSGRRSEQYF | TGTGCCAGCAGCTTCCTTTCTAGCGGGAGGAGAAGCGAGCAGTACTTC
TRBJ1-2 | TRBD1 | TRBV5-4 | - | CASSSGGPNYGYTF | TGTGCCAGCAGCTCAGGGGGTCCTAACTATGGCTACACCTTC
TRBJ2-1 | TRBD2 | TRBV6-4 | once | CASSSERGVYNEQFF | TGTGCCAGCAGTTCGGAGCGGGGGGTTTACAATGAGCAGTTCTTC
TRBJ2-1 | TRBD2 | TRBV14 | - | CASSEAAGGQWNEQFF | TGTGCCAGCTCGGAGGCGGCGGGAGGTCAATGGAATGAGCAGTTCTTC
TRBJ2-2 | - | TRBV7-9 | - | CASSQVGERTGELFF | TGTGCCAGCAGCCAGGTGGGGGAGCGCACCGGGGAGCTGTTTTTT
TRBJ2-5 | - | TRBV6-5 | - | CASYNSLDRAQYF | TGTGCCAGCTATAACAGCCTCGATAGGGCCCAGTACTTC
TRBJ2-5 | - | TRBV7-8 | - | CASSFRVSAQETQYF | TGTGCCAGCAGCTTCCGAGTTAGCGCCCAAGAGACCCAGTACTTC
TRBJ1-2 | - | TRBV2 | - | CASSESGGSYNYGYTF | TGTGCCAGCAGTGAATCCGGGGGGTCCTATAACTATGGCTACACCTTC
TRBJ1-2 | - | TRBV5-6 | - | CASSLAGREEYGYTF | TGTGCCAGCAGCTTGGCGGGCAGGGAGGAATATGGCTACACCTTC
TRBJ1-1 | - | TRBV6-5 | - | CASSLMLNTEAFF | TGTGCCAGCAGCCTTATGTTGAACACTGAAGCTTTCTTT
TRBJ1-5 | - | TRBV15 | - | CATSTYLGPQHF | TGTGCCACCAGCACCTATCTAGGGCCCCAGCATTTT
TRBJ2-3 | TRBD2 | TRBV5-4 | - | CASKRGGTDTQYF | TGTGCCAGCAAGCGGGGGGGAACAGATACGCAGTATTTT
TRBJ1-3 | TRBD1 | TRBV19 | - | CASSSQTGFGNTIYF | TGTGCCAGTAGTTCCCAGACAGGGTTCGGAAACACCATATATTTT